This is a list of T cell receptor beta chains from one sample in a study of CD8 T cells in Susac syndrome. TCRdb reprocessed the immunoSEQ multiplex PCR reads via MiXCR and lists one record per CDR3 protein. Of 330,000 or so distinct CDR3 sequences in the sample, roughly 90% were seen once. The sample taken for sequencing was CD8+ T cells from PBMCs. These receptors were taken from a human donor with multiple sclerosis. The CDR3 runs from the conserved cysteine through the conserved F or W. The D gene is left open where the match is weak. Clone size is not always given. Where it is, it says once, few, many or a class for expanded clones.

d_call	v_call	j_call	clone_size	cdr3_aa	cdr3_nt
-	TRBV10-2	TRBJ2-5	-	CASTPSGETQYF	TGCGCCAGCACCCCCAGTGGGGAGACCCAGTACTTC
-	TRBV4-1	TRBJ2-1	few	CASSQGNEVREQFF	TGCGCCAGCAGCCAGGGCAACGAAGTTCGGGAGCAGTTCTTC
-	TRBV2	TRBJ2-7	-	CASSRADSYEQYF	TGTGCCAGCAGCAGGGCGGACTCCTACGAGCAGTACTTC
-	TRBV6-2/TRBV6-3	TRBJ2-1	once	CASSPGYEQFF	TGTGCCAGCAGTCCCGGATATGAGCAGTTCTTC
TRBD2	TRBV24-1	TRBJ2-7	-	CATSDPGTSDEQYF	TGTGCCACCAGTGACCCCGGGACTAGCGACGAGCAGTACTTC
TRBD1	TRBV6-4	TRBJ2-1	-	CASSDTRTGAGEQFF	TGTGCCAGCAGTGACACACGGACAGGGGCGGGGGAGCAGTTCTTC
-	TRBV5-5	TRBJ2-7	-	CASSLAPGTYEQYF	TGTGCCAGCAGCTTGGCGCCAGGGACGTACGAGCAGTACTTC
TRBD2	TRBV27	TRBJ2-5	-	CASSIGTSRKETQYF	TGTGCCAGCAGTATCGGGACTAGCAGAAAAGAGACCCAGTACTTC
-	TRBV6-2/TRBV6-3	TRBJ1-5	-	CASVSGDGELANQPQHF	TGTGCCAGCGTTTCGGGGGATGGGGAGTTAGCAAATCAGCCCCAGCATTTT
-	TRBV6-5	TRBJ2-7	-	CASSANLFYEQYF	TGTGCCAGCAGCGCCAATCTCTTCTACGAGCAGTACTTC
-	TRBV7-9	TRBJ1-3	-	CASNPFPGATGNTIYF	TGTGCCAGCAATCCCTTCCCGGGGGCGACTGGAAACACCATATATTTT
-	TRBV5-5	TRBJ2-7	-	CASSLIGSHEQYF	TGTGCCAGCAGCTTGATAGGTAGCCACGAGCAGTACTTC
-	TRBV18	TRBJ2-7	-	CASSLSGPRDEQYF	TGTGCCAGCTCACTATCCGGTCCGCGGGACGAGCAGTACTTC
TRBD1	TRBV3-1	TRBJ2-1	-	CASSQVEGAVYEQFF	TGTGCCAGCAGCCAAGTCGAGGGGGCCGTATATGAGCAGTTCTTC
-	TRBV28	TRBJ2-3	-	CASSFRVADTQYF	TGTGCCAGCAGTTTTAGGGTGGCAGATACGCAGTATTTT
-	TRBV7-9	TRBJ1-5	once	CASSLRVGQPQHF	TGTGCCAGCAGCTTAAGAGTGGGCCAGCCCCAGCATTTT
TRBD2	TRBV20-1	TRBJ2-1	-	CSARARTSGNYNEQFF	TGCAGTGCTAGAGCTCGGACTAGCGGCAATTACAATGAGCAGTTCTTC
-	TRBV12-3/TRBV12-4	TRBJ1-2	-	CASSLRALRYGYTF	TGTGCCAGCAGTTTACGCGCATTACGCTATGGCTACACCTTC
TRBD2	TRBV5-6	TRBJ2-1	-	CASTGLAGISNEQFF	TGTGCCAGCACCGGACTAGCGGGTATTTCCAATGAGCAGTTCTTC
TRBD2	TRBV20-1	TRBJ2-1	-	CSAREAGGLQLNEQFF	TGCAGTGCTAGAGAAGCGGGGGGGCTTCAGTTGAATGAGCAGTTCTTC
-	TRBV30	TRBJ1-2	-	CAWSGQACCTF	TGTGCCTGGAGTGGCCAGGCTTGTTGCACCTTC
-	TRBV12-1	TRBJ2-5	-	CASSIRGEQETQYF	TGTGCCAGCAGCATCCGGGGGGAACAAGAGACCCAGTACTTC
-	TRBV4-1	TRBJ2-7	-	CASSQGADYEQYF	TGCGCCAGCAGCCAAGGTGCAGACTACGAGCAGTACTTC
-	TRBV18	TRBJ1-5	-	CASSPPIAQGSNQPQHF	TGTGCCAGCTCACCACCGATAGCACAGGGTAGCAATCAGCCCCAGCATTTT
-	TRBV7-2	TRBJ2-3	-	CASSPSRDWGGTDTQYF	TGTGCCAGCAGCCCTTCACGGGACTGGGGGGGCACAGATACGCAGTATTTT
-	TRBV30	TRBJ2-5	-	CAWSVGLAGGETQYF	TGTGCCTGGAGTGTAGGTTTAGCCGGTGGGGAGACCCAGTACTTC
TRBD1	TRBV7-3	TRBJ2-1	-	CASSLYSGTGTGKGRSNEQFF	TGTGCCAGCAGCCTCTATTCGGGGACCGGGACAGGGAAAGGTAGAAGCAATGAGCAGTTCTTC
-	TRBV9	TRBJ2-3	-	CASSVLSTRDTQYF	TGTGCCAGCAGCGTACTGAGTACGAGGGATACGCAGTATTTT
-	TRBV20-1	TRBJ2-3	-	CSARGPLVPSTDTQYF	TGCAGTGCTAGAGGCCCACTAGTTCCTAGCACAGATACGCAGTATTTT
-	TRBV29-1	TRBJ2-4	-	CSVESRDKYKNIQYF	TGCAGCGTTGAAAGTCGGGACAAGTACAAAAACATTCAGTACTTC
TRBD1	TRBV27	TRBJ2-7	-	CASTGTGAPYEQYF	TGTGCCAGCACCGGGACAGGGGCCCCTTACGAGCAGTACTTC
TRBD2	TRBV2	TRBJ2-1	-	CASARTSGTHNEQFF	TGTGCCAGCGCACGGACTAGCGGGACTCACAATGAGCAGTTCTTC
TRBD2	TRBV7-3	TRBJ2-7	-	CASSLRSGGAYEQYF	TGTGCCAGCAGCTTACGTAGCGGGGGGGCCTACGAGCAGTACTTC
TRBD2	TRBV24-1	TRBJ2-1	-	CATSDPPLAGYNEQFF	TGTGCCACCAGTGATCCCCCACTAGCGGGATACAATGAGCAGTTCTTC
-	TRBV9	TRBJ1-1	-	CASSVSGGSTEGAFF	TGTGCCAGCAGCGTCAGCGGGGGTTCAACAGAAGGCGCTTTCTTT
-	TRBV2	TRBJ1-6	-	CASRPLTGTGPLHF	TGTGCCAGCAGGCCCTTAACTGGAACGGGACCCCTCCACTTT
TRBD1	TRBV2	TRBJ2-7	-	CASSEVGQAIEQYF	TGTGCCAGCAGTGAGGTCGGACAGGCCATCGAGCAGTACTTC